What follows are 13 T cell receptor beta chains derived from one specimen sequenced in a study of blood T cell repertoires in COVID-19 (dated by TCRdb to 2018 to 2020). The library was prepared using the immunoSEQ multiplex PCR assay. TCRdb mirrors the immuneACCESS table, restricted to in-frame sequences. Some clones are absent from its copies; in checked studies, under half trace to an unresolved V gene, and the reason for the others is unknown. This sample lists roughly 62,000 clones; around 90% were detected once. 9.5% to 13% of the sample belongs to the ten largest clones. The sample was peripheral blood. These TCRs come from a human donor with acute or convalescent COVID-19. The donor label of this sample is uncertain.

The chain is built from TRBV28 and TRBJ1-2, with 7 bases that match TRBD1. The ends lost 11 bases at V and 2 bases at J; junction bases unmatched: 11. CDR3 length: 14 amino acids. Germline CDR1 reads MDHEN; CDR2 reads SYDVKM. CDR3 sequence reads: CAAKPGGLNYGYTF. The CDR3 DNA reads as TGTGCCGCGAAGCCAGGGGGTCTGAACTATGGCTACACCTTC.

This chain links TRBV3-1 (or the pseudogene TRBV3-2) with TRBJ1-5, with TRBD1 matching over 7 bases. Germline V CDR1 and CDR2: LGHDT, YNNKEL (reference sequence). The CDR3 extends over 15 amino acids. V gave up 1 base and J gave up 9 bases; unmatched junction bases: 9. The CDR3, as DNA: TGTGCCAGCAGCCAAGGCCGGGACAGTCAGGGGCCCCAGCATTTT. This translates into CASSQGRDSQGPQHF.

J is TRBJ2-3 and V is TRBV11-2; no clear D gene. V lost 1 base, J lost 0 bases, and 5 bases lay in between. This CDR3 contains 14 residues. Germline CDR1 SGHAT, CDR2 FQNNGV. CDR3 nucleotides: TGTGCCAGCAGCTTAGGAGTGAGCACAGATACGCAGTATTTT. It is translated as CASSLGVSTDTQYF.

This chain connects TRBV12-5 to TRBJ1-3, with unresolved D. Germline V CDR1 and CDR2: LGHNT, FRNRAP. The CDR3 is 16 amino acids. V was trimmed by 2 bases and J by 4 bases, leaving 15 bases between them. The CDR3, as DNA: TGTGCTAGTGGTTTGTCTTTCGGGGAATCAGGAAACACCATATATTTT. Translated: CASGLSFGESGNTIYF.

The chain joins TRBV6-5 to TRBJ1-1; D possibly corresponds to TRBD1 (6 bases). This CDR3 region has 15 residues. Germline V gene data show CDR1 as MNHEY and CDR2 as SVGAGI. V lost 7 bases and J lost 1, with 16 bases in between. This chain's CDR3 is CASTPTLGGNTEAFF. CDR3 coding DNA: TGTGCCAGCACCCCGACGTTAGGGGGGAACACTGAAGCTTTCTTT.

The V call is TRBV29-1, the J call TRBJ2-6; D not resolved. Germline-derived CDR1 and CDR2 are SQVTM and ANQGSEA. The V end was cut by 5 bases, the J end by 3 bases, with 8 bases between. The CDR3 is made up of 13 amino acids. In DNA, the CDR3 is TGCAGCGTTCGGGTAGTTGGGGCCAACGTCCTGACTTTC. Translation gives CSVRVVGANVLTF.

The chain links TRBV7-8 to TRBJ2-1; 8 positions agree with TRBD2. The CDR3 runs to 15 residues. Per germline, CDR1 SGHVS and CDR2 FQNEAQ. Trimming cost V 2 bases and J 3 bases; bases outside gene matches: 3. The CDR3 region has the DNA TGTGCCAGCAGCTTACGGGAGGGGGTCTACAATGAGCAGTTCTTC. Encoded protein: CASSLREGVYNEQFF. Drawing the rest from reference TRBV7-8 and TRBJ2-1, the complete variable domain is GAGVSQSPRYKVAKRGQDVALRCDPISGHVSLFWYQQALGQGPEFLTYFQNEAQLDKSGLPSDRFFAERPEGSVSTLKIQRTQQEDSAVYLCASSLREGVYNEQFFGPGTRLTVL.

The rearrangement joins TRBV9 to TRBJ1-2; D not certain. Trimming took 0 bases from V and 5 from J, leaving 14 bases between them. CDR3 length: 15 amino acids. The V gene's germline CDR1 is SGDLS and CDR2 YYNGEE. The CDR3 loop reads CASSVASNSWYGYTF. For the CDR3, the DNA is TGTGCCAGCAGCGTAGCTTCGAACAGTTGGTATGGCTACACCTTC.

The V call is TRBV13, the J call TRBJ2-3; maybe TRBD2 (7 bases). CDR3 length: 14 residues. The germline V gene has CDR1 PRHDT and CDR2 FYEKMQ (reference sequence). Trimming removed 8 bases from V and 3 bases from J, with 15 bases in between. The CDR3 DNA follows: TGTGCCAGCTTGGGGAGGGGGATGACAGATACGCAGTATTTT. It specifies CASLGRGMTDTQYF.

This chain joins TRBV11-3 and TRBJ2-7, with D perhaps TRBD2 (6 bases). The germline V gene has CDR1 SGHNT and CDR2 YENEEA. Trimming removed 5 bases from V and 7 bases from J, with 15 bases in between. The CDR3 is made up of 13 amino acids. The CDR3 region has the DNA TGTGCCAGCAGCCCCTCAGGAGGGATTGAGCAGTACTTC. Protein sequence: CASSPSGGIEQYF.

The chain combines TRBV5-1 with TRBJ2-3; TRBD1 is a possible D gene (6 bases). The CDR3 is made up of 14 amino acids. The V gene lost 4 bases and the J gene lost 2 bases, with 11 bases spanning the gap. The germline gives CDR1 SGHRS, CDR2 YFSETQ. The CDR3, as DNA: TGCGCCAGCAGCCTGGACAGTCCCACAGATACGCAGTATTTT. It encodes CASSLDSPTDTQYF.

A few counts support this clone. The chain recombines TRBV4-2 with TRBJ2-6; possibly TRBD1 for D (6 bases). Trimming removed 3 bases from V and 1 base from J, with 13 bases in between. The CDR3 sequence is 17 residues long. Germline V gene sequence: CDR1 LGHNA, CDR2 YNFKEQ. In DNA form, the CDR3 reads TGTGCCAGCAGCCAGCAGGACAGTAGATCTGGGGCCAACGTCCTGACTTTC. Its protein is CASSQQDSRSGANVLTF.

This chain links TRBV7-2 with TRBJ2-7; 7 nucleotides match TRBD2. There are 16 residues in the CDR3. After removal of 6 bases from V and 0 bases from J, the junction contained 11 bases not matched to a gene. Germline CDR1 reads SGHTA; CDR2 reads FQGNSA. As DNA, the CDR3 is TGTGCCAGCAGGCGTACCTGGGGGGAGGGCTCCTACGAGCAGTACTTC. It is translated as CASRRTWGEGSYEQYF.